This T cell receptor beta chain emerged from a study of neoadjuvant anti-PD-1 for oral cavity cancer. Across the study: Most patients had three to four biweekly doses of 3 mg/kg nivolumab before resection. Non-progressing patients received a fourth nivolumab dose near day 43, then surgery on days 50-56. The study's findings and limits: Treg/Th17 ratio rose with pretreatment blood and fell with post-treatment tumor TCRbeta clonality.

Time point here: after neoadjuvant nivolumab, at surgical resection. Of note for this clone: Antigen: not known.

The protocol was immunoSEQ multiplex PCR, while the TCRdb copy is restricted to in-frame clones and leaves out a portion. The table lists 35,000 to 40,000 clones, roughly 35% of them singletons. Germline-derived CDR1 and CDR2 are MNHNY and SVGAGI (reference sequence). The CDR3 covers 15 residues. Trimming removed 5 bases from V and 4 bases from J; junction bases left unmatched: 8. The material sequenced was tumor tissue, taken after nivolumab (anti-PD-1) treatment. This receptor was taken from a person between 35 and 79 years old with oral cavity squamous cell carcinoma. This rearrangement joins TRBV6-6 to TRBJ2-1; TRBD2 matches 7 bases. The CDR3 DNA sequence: TGTGCCAGCAGTCCACCCCTAGCGGAATACAATGAGCAGTTCTTC. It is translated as CASSPPLAEYNEQFF.